The present TCR beta chain was sequenced within a study of blood T cell repertoires in COVID-19. Study at large: Material from acute and convalescent COVID-19 was sourced from the United States, Italy and Spain. T cells, B-cell-depleted T cells, or PBMCs supplied cDNA or gDNA.

Trimming cost V 6 bases and J 0 bases, with 15 bases left between them. The germline V gene has CDR1 MNHEY and CDR2 SVGAGI. The CDR3 length is 15 residues. As processed by the authors: It was from reference gene primer amplification that nucleated cell counts were estimated. The method was immunoSEQ multiplex PCR; TCRdb's version includes in-frame clones alone and lacks a portion of them. V and J calls and clone size come straight from that table; D and trimming were deduced from the DNA. This table holds approximately 150,000 clones, approximately 87% found once. The receptor was isolated from a woman in her fifties or sixties with active or convalescent COVID-19. The sample was peripheral blood. The rearrangement uses TRBV6-5 and TRBJ2-7; possibly TRBD1 for D (6 bases). The CDR3 bases are TGTGCCAGCAGATACAATCAGGGGATCTCCTACGAGCAGTACTTC. It encodes CASRYNQGISYEQYF.